This T cell receptor (beta chain) comes out of a study of CD8+ T cells in alopecia areata. The count of this clone is one. Its antigen remains unidentified. Extracted RNA was reverse transcribed into cDNA, the sequencing template. Here immunoSEQ multiplex PCR was the method, and the copy in TCRdb shows in-frame clones only, minus some. The data show about 140,000 clones, around 50% seen once. The CDR3 runs to 15 residues. V shed 0 bases and J shed 7 bases, with 10 bases lying between them. Germline V lookup: CDR1 LGHNA, CDR2 YSLEER. General study findings and limits: Sequencing of scalp tissue also captures the resident alphabeta T cells of normal skin.

The specimen comprised CD4+ T cells sorted from blood, sampled at week 0. The source of this sequence is a human donor with alopecia areata. The genes are TRBV4-3 and TRBJ1-6, with D unresolved. The CDR3 DNA sequence: TGCGCCAGCAGCCAAGATTTGGACGAAAATTCACCCCTCCACTTT. Protein: CASSQDLDENSPLHF.